Presented here are 2 T cell receptor beta chains from one specimen sequenced in a study of shared clonotypes between healthy human individuals. Libraries were prepared by immunoSEQ multiplex PCR; TCRdb keeps only in-frame clonotypes and omits some of them. The data hold 2 million to 2.5 million clones, with approximately 93% observed a single time. Sequenced input: naive CD4+ T cells from PBMCs. Regarding subset: CD45RA+ positively selected. Receptor source: a man aged 18 to 35 in good health. Some clones in this sample may be carry-over from other donors' samples.

The table lists this clone with a count of one. The CDR3 sequence is CASSPIGGGANVLTF. In DNA form, the CDR3 reads TGTGCCAGCTCACCGATTGGAGGTGGGGCCAACGTCCTGACTTTC. This chain joins TRBV18 and TRBJ2-6, with D perhaps TRBD2 (5 bases). The CDR3 sequence is 15 residues long. Deletions cut 3 bases from V and 3 bases from J, with 9 bases between. The germline V gene encodes CDR1 KGHSH and CDR2 LQKENI.

The rearrangement uses TRBV7-2 and TRBJ2-1; 9 nucleotides align to TRBD1. There are 16 residues in the CDR3. Germline V gene sequence: CDR1 SGHTA, CDR2 FQGNSA. Unmatched junction bases numbered 14, after V lost 5 bases and J lost 9 bases. The CDR3 nucleotides read TGTGCCAGCAGCCCATTATTGAGGACAGGGGTGAGTGAGCAGTTCTTC. It encodes CASSPLLRTGVSEQFF.